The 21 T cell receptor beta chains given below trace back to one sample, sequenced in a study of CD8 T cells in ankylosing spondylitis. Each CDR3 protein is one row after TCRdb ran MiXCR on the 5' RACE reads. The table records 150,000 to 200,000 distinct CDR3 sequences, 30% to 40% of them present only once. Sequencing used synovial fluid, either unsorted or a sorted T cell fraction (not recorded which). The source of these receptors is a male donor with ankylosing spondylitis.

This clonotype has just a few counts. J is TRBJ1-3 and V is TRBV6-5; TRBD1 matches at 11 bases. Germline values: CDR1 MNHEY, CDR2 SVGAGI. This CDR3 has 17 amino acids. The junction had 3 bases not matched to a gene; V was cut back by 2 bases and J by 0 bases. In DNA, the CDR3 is TGTGCCAGCAGTTACGGGACAGGGGGTCCCTCTGGAAACACCATATATTTT. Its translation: CASSYGTGGPSGNTIYF.

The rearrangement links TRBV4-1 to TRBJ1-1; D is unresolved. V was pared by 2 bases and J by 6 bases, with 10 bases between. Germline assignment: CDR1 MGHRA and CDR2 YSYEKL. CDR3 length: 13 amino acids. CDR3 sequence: CASSQTMVPEAFF. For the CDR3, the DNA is TGCGCCAGCAGCCAAACGATGGTTCCTGAAGCTTTCTTT.

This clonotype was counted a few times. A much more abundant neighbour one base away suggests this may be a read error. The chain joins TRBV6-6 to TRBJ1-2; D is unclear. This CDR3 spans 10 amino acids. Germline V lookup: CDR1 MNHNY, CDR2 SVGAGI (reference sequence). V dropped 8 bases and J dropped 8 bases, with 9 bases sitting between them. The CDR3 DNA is TGTGCCAGCGCCTCGGGAGGCTACACCTTC. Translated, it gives CASASGGYTF.

This CDR3 is CASSPGASEGNSPLHF. The CDR3 DNA follows: TGTGCCAGCTCACCAGGGGCATCGGAGGGGAATTCACCCCTCCACTTT. This chain joins TRBV18 and TRBJ1-6; TRBD1 is a possible D gene (5 bases). The CDR3 length is 16 residues. Germline V gives CDR1 KGHSH, CDR2 LQKENI. The germline V and J ends were trimmed by 2 bases and 7 bases, with 15 bases remaining between them.

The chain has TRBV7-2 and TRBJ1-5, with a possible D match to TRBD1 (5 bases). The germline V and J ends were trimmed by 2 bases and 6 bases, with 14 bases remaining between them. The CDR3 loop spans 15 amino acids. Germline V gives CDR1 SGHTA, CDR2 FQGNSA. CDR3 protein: CASSLPGHTGQPQHF. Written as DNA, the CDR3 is TGTGCCAGCAGCTTACCGGGGCATACGGGTCAGCCCCAGCATTTT.

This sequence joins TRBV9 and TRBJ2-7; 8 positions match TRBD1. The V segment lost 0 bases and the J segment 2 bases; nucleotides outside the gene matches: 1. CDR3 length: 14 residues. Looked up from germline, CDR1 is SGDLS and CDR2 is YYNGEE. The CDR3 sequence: CASSVAQGAYEQYF. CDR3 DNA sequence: TGTGCCAGCAGCGTAGCACAGGGGGCCTACGAGCAGTACTTC.

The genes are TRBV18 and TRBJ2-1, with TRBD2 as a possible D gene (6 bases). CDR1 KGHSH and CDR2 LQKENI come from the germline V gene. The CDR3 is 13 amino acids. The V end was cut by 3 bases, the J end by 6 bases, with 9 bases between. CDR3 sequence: CASSPSTSNEQFF. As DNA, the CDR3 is TGTGCCAGCTCACCTTCGACTAGCAATGAGCAGTTCTTC.

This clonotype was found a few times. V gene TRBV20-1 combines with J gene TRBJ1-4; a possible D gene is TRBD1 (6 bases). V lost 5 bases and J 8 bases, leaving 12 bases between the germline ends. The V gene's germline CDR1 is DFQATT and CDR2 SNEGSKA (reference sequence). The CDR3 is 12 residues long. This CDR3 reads CSALGAKEKLFF. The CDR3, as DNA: TGCAGTGCTCTGGGGGCGAAGGAAAAACTGTTTTTT.

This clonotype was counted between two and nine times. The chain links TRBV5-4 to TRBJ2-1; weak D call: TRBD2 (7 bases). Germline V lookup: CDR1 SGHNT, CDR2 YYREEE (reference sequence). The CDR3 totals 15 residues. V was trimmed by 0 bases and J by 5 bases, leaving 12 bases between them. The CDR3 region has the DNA TGTGCCAGCAGCTTGGGGCGGGGGCTAAACAATGAGCAGTTCTTC. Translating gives CASSLGRGLNNEQFF. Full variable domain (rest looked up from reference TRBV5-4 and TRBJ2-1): ETGVTQSPTHLIKTRGQQVTLRCSSQSGHNTVSWYQQALGQGPQFIFQYYREEENGRGNFPPRFSGLQFPNYSSELNVNALELDDSALYLCASSLGRGLNNEQFFGPGTRLTVL.

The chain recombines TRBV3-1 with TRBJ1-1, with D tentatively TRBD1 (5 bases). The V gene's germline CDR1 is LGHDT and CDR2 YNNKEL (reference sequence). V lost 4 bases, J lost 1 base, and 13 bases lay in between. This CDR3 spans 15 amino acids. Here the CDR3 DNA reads TGTGCCAGCAGCCGCATGGGACTGGAGAACACTGAAGCTTTCTTT. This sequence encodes CASSRMGLENTEAFF.

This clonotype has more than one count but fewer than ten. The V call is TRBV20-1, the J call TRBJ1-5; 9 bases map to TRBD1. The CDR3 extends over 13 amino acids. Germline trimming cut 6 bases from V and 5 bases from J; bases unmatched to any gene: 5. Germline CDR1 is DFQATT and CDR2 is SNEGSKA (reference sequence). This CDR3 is CSAGGQGDQPQHF. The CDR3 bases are TGCAGTGCCGGGGGACAGGGCGATCAGCCCCAGCATTTT.

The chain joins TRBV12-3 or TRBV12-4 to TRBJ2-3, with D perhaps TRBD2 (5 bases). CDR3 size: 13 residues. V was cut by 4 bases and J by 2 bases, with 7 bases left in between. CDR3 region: CASSSGNTDTQYF. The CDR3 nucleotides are TGTGCCAGCAGTTCCGGGAACACAGATACGCAGTATTTT.

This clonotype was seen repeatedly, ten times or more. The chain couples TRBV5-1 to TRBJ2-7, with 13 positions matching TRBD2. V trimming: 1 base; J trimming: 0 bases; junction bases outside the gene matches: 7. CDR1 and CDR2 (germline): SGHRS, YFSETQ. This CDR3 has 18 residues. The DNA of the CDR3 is TGCGCCAGCAGCTTGCAAGGACTAGCGGGAGTGGGCTCCTACGAGCAGTACTTC. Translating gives CASSLQGLAGVGSYEQYF.

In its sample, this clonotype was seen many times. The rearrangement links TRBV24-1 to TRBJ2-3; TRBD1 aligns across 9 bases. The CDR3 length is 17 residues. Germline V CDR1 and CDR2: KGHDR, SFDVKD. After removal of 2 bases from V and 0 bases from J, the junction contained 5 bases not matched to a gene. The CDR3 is CATSDSGTGTSTDTQYF. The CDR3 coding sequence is TGTGCCACCAGTGATTCGGGGACAGGGACTAGCACAGATACGCAGTATTTT.

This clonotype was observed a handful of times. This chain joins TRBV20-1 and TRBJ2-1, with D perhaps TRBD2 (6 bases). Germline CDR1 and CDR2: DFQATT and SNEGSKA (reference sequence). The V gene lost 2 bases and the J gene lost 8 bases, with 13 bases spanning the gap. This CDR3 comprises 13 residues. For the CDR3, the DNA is TGCAGTGCTAGATATCCGGAGCGGGATGAGCAGTTCTTC. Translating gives CSARYPERDEQFF.

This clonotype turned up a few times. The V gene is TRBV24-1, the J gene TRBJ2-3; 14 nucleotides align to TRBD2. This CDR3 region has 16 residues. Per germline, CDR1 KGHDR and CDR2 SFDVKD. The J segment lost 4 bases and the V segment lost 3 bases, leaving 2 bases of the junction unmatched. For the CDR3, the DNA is TGTGCCACCAGTGATCCGACTAGCGGGAGGGCAGATACGCAGTATTTT. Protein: CATSDPTSGRADTQYF.

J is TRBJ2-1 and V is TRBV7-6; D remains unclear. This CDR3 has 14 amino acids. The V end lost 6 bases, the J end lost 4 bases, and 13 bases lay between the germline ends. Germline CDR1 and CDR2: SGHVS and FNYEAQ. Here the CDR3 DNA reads TGTGCCAGCAGTCCGTATCCCCATTACAATGAGCAGTTCTTC. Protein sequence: CASSPYPHYNEQFF.

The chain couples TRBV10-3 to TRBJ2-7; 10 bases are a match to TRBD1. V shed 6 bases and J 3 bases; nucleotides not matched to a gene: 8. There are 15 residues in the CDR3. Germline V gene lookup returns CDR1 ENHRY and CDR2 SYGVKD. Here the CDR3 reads CAISLGQGMGYEQYF. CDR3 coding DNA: TGTGCCATCAGCCTGGGACAGGGGATGGGCTACGAGCAGTACTTC.

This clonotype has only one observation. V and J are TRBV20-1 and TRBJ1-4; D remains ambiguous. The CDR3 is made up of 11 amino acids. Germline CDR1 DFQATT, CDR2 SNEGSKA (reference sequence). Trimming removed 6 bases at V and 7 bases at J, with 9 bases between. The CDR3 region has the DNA TGCAGTGCCATATCGGGTGAAAAACTGTTTTTT. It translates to CSAISGEKLFF.

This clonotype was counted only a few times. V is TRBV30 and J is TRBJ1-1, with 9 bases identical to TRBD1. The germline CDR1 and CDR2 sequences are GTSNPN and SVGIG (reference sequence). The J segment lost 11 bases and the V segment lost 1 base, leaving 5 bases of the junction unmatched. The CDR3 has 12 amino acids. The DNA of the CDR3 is TGTGCCTGGAGTGACCGGGACAGGGAGGCTTTCTTT. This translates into CAWSDRDREAFF.

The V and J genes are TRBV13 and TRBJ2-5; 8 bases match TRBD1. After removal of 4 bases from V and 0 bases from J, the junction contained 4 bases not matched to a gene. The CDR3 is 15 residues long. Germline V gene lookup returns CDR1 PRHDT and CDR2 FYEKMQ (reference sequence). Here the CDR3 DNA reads TGTGCCAGCAGCTCTAGGACAGGGTACCAAGAGACCCAGTACTTC. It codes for CASSSRTGYQETQYF.